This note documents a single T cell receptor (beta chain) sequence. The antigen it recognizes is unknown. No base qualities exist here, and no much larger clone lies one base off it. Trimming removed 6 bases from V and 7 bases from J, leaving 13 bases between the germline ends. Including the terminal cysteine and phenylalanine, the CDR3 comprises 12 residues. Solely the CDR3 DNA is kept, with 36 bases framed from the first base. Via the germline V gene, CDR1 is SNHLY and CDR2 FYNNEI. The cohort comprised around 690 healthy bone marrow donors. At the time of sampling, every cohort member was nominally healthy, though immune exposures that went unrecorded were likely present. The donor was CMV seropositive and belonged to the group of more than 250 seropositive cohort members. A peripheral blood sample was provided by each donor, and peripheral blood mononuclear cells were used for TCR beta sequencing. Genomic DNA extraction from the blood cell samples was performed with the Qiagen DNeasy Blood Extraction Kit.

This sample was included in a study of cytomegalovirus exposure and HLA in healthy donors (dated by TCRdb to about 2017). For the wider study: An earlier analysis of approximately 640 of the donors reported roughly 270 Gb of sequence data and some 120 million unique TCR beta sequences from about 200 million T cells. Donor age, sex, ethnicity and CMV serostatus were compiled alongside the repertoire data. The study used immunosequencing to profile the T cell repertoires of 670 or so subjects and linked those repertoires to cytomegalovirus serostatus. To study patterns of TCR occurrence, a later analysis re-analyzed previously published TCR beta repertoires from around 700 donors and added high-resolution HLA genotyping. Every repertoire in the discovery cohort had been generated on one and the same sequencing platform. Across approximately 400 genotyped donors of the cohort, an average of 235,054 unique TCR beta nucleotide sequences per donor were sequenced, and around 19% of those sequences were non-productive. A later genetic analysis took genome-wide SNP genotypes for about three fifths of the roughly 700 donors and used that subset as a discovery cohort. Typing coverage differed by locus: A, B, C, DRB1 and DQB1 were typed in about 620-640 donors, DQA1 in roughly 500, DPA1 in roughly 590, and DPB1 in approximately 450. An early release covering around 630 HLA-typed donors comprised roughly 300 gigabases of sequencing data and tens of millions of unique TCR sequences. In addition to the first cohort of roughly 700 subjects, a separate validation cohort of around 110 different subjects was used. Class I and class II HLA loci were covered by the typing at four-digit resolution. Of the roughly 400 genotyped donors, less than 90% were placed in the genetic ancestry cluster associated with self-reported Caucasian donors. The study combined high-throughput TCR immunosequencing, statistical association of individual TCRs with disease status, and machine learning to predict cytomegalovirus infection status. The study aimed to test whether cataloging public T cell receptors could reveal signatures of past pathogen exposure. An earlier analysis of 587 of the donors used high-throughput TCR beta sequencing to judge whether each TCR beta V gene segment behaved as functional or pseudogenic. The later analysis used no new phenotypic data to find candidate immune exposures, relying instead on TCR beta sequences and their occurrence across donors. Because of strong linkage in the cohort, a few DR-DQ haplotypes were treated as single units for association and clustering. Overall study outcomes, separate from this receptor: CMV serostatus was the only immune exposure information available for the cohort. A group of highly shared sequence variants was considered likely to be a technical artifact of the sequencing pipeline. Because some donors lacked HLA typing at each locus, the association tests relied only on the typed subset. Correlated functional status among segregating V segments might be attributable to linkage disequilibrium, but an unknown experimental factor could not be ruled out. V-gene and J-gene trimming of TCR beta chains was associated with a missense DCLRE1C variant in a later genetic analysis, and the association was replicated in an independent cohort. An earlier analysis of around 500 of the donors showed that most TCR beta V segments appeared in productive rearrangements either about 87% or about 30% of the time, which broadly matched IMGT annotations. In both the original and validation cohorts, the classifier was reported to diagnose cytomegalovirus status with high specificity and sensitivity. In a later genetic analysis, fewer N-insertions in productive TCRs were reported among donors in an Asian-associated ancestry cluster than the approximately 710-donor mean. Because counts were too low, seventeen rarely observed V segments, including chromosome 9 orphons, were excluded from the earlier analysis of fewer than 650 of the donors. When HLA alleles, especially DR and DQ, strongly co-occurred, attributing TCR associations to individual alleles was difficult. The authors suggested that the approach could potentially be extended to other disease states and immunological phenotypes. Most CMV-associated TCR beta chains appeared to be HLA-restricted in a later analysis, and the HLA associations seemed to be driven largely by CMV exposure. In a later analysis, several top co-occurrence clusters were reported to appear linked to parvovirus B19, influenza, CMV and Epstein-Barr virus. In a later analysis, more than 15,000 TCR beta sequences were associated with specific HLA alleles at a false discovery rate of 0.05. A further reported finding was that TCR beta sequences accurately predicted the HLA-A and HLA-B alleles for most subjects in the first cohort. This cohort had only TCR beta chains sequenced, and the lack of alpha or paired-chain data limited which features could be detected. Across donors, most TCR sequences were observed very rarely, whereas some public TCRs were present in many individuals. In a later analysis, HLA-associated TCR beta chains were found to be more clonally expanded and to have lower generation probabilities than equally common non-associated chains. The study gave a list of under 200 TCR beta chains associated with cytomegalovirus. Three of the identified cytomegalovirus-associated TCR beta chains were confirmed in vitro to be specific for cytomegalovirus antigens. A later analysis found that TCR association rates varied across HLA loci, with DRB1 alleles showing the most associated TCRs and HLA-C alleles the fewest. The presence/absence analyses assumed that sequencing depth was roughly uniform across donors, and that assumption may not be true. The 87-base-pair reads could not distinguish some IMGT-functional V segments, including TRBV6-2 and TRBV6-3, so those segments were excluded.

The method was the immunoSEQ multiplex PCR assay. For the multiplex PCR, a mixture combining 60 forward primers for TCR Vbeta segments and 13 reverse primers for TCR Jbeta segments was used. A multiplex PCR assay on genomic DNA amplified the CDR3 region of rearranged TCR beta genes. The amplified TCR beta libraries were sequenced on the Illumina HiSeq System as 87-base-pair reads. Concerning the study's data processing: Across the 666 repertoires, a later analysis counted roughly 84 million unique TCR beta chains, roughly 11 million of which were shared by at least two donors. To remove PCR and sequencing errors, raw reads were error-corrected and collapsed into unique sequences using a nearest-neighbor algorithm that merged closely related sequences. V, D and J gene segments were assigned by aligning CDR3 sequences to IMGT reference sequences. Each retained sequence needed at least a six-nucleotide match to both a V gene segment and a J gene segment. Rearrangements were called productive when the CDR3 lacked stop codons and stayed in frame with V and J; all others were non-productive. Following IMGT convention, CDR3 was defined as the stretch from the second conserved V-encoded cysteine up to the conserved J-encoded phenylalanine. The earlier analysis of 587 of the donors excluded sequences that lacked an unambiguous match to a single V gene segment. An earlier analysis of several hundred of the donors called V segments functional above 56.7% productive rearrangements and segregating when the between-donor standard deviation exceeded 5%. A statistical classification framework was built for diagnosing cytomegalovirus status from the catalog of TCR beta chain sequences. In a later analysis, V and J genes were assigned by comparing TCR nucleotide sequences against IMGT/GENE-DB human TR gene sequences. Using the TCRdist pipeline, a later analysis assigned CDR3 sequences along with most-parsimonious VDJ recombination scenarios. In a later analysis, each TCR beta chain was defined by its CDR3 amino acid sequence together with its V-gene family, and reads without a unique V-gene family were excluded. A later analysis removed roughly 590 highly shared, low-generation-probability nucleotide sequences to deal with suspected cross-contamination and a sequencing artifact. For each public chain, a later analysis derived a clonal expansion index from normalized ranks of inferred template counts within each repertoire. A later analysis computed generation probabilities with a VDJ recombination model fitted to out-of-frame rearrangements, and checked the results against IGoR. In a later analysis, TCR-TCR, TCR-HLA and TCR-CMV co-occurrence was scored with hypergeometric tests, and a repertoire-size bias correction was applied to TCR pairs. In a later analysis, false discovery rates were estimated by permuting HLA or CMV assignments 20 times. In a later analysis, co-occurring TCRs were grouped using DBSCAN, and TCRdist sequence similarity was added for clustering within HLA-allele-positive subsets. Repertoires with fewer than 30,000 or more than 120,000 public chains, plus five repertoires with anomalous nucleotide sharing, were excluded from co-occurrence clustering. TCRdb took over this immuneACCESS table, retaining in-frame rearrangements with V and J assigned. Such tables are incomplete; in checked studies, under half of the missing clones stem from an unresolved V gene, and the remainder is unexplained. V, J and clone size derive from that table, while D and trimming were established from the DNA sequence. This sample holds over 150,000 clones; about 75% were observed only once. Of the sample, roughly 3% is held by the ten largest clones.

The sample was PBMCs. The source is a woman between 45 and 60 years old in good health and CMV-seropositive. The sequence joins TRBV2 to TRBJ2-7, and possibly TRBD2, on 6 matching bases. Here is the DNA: TGTGCCAGCAGCGGGCCCGGAGGGGAGCAGTACTTC. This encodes CASSGPGGEQYF.